Following are 5 T cell receptor beta chains from one sample sequenced in a study of T cell repertoires in cytomegalovirus infection. MiXCR, applied by TCRdb to the reads, yields one record per CDR3 protein. The repertoire consists of roughly 340,000 distinct CDR3 sequences, with 25% to 30% occurring once and the leading ten covering approximately 20%. No cognate antigen is known for these TCRs. Sequencing was performed on cultured PBMCs, taken from culture after CMV antigen stimulation. The receptor source for this set is a human donor in good health (CMV status not recorded). Some clones in this sample may be carry-over from other donors' samples.

This chain joins TRBV6-1 and TRBJ2-1; D might be TRBD2 (5 bases). Germline CDR1 is MNHNS and CDR2 is SASEGT. The CDR3 is made up of 16 amino acids. V dropped 0 bases and J dropped 0 bases, with 9 bases sitting between them. This CDR3 is CASSEATSFSYNEQFF. The DNA for the CDR3 is TGTGCCAGCAGTGAAGCCACTAGTTTCTCCTACAATGAGCAGTTCTTC.

CDR3 loop: CASSPPGQETSNYGYTF. The CDR3 DNA sequence: TGTGCCAGCTCACCACCGGGACAGGAAACTTCTAACTATGGCTACACCTTC. This sequence joins TRBV18 and TRBJ1-2; 8 positions match TRBD1. This CDR3 is built from 17 residues. CDR1 is KGHSH and CDR2 is LQKENI in the germline V gene. Losses at the gene ends were 0 bases for V and 0 bases for J; bases not matched to a gene: 6. Full variable domain (outside the CDR3, taken from reference TRBV18 and TRBJ1-2): NAGVMQNPRHLVRRRGQEARLRCSPMKGHSHVYWYRQLPEEGLKFMVYLQKENIIDESGMPKERFSAEFPKEGPSILRIQQVVRGDSAAYFCASSPPGQETSNYGYTFGSGTRLTVV.

A few counts support this clonotype. The chain has TRBV12-3 or TRBV12-4 and TRBJ1-1; 7 bases are shared with TRBD1. The V segment lost 5 bases and the J segment 3 bases; nucleotides outside the gene matches: 9. CDR3 length equals 15 residues. CDR3 sequence (DNA): TGTGCCAGCAGTCCAAGACAGGGTGAGGACACTGAAGCTTTCTTT. It specifies CASSPRQGEDTEAFF.

The chain uses TRBV12-3 or TRBV12-4 and TRBJ1-5; no firm D call. The CDR3 consists of 13 residues. V was pared by 8 bases and J by 7 bases, with 15 bases between. CDR3 nucleotides: TGTGCCAGCTGCACGAGCCCCAGGCAGCCCCAGCATTTT. Its protein product is CASCTSPRQPQHF.

In its sample, this clonotype was seen many times. This chain links TRBV28 with TRBJ1-6; the D gene is possibly TRBD1 (5 bases). Germline lookup yields CDR1 MDHEN and CDR2 SYDVKM. The V end lost 3 bases, the J end lost 8 bases, and 14 bases lay between the germline ends. The CDR3 spans 15 residues. The CDR3 nucleotides read TGTGCCAGCAGTTTCCCGGGGCTTAGTTATTCACCCCTCCACTTT. It encodes CASSFPGLSYSPLHF.